Below, one T cell receptor (beta chain) is given with its context. The antigen is not known. CDR1 and CDR2 from the germline V gene are MGHRA and YSYEKL. Trimming shortened V by 4 bases and J by 7 bases, and 17 bases separated the two germline ends. The CDR3 sequence is 14 residues long. The source of the sample is a study of T cell responses to AZD1222 COVID-19 vaccine. Study-level points and caveats: Reports indicate that nearly half of spike-specific TCRs are directed at unmutated variant regions. CD4 TCRs linked to vaccination spanned spike, dominating at 160-218 and 743-854. Spike-specific TCR depth and breadth grew after two AZD1222 doses. Sampling that yielded the repertoires occurred only after the peak T cell response.

Assay used: immunoSEQ multiplex PCR; TCRdb lists only in-frame clones, some missing. The sample includes roughly 150,000 clones, 94% of them seen just once. The sequence derives from an adult who received the AZD1222 COVID-19 vaccine. Source: peripheral blood, taken 28 days after the second AZD1222 dose. The rearrangement links TRBV4-1 to TRBJ2-7; D might be TRBD1 (5 bases). In DNA, the CDR3 is TGCGCCAGCAGCCTAGACAGTCCCCCGAGGGAGCAGTACTTC. This encodes CASSLDSPPREQYF.